This TCR beta chain emerged from a study of breast tumors, draining lymph nodes, adjacent tissues. TCRdb re-called the multiplex PCR reads through MiXCR, storing one row per CDR3 protein. The table includes 150,000 to 200,000 distinct CDR3 sequences, roughly 29% detected once. The V and J ends lost 3 bases and 8 bases, in that order; junction bases with no gene match: 11. Germline values: CDR1 SQVTM, CDR2 ANQGSEA. The CDR3 totals 15 residues. Samples came from axillary lymph nodes draining the breast cancer. This chain links TRBV29-1 with TRBJ1-4; the match to TRBD1 covers 8 bases. Sequenced: axillary lymph node tissue. The clonotype was recovered from a female donor with breast cancer. Some clones in this sample may be carry-over from other donors' samples. The CDR3 here is CSVDGGYGTGEKLFF. The CDR3 nucleotides read TGCAGCGTTGATGGCGGGTACGGGACAGGCGAAAAACTGTTTTTT.